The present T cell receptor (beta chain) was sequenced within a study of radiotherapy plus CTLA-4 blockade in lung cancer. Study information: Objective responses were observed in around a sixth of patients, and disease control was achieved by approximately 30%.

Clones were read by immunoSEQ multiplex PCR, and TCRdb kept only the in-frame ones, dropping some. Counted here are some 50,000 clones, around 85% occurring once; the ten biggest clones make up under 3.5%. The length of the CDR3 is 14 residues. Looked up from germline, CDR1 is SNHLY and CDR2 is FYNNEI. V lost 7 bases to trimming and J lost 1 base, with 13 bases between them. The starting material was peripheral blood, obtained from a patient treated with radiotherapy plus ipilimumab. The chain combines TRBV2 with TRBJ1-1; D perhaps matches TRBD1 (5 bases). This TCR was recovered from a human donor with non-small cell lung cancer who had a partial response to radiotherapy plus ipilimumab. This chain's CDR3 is CASKEWGPNTEAFF. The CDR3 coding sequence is TGTGCCAGCAAGGAGTGGGGCCCGAACACTGAAGCTTTCTTT.